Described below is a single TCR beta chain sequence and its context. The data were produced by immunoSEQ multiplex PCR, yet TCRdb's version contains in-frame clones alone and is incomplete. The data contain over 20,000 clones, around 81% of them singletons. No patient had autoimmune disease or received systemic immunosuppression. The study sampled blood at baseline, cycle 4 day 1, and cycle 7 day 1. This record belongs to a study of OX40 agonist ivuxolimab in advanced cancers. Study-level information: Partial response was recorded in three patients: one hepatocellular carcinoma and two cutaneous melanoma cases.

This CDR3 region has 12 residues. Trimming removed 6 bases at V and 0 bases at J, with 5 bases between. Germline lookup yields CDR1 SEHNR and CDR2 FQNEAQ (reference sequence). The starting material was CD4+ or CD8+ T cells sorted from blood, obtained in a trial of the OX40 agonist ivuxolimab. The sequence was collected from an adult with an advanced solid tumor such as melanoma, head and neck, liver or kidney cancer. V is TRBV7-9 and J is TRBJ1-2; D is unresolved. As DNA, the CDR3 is TGTGCCAGCAGGGGCACTAACTATGGCTACACCTTC. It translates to CASRGTNYGYTF. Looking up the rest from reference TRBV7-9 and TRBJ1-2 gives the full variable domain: DTGVSQNPRHKITKRGQNVTFRCDPISEHNRLYWYRQTLGQGPEFLTYFQNEAQLEKSRLLSDRFSAERPKGSFSTLEIQRTEQGDSAMYLCASRGTNYGYTFGSGTRLTVV.